Each of the 31 T cell receptor beta chains below was sequenced from the same sample in a study of early T cells in non-severe SARS-CoV-2 infection. TCRdb reprocessed the 5' RACE reads via MiXCR and lists one record per CDR3 protein. The sample lists tens of thousands of distinct CDR3 sequences, about 5.6% seen once, with 7% to 9.5% in the top ten. Material for sequencing was whole blood. Every receptor here comes from an adult who was a healthcare worker with PCR-confirmed SARS-CoV-2 infection or an uninfected control (not recorded which).

At least ten counts were recorded for this clonotype. This chain connects TRBV19 to TRBJ1-2; 8 bases match TRBD1. Germline CDR1 LNHDA, CDR2 SQIVND (reference sequence). The junction had 6 bases not matched to a gene; V was cut back by 2 bases and J by 7 bases. This CDR3 comprises 14 residues. The DNA of the CDR3 is TGTGCCAGTAGTATATCGCAGGGGGCGAGTGGCTACACCTTC. Translating it yields CASSISQGASGYTF. Based on the CDR3 plus reference TRBV19 and TRBJ1-2, the full variable domain is DGGITQSPKYLFRKEGQNVTLSCEQNLNHDAMYWYRQDPGQGLRLIYYSQIVNDFQKGDIAEGYSVSREKKESFPLTVTSAQKNPTAFYLCASSISQGASGYTFGSGTRLTVV.

The table lists this clonotype with many counts. This chain joins TRBV7-2 and TRBJ2-3; D assignment may be TRBD1 or TRBD2 (5 bases each). CDR1 and CDR2 from the germline V gene are SGHTA and FQGNSA. The CDR3 runs to 17 residues. V lost 5 bases, J lost 0 bases, and 18 bases lay in between. The CDR3 spells CASSPRGVGSSTDTQYF. DNA of the CDR3: TGTGCCAGCAGCCCCCGAGGGGTGGGCAGTAGCACAGATACGCAGTATTTT.

This clonotype was observed many times. V is TRBV12-3 or TRBV12-4 and J is TRBJ2-7; D gene uncertain. The CDR3 has 15 residues. The germline V and J ends were trimmed by 3 bases and 5 bases, with 17 bases remaining between them. The CDR3 here is CASSFEKGINHEQYF. As DNA, the CDR3 is TGTGCCAGCAGTTTCGAAAAGGGTATTAACCACGAGCAGTACTTC.

This clonotype has only a few counts. This chain joins TRBV29-1 and TRBJ2-7; tentative D call: TRBD1 (6 bases). Looked up from germline, CDR1 is SQVTM and CDR2 is ANQGSEA. The CDR3 runs 15 residues. V lost 3 bases and J lost 3, with 18 bases in between. The CDR3 DNA reads TGCAGCGTTGATTTGAGGGGGAGAAGTTTCTACGAGCAGTACTTC. The encoded protein is CSVDLRGRSFYEQYF.

This clonotype appeared many times. The chain recombines TRBV30 with TRBJ2-2, with D unclear. The CDR3 loop spans 15 amino acids. Deletions cut 0 bases from V and 4 bases from J, with 12 bases between. The germline V gene has CDR1 GTSNPN and CDR2 SVGIG (reference sequence). The CDR3 DNA follows: TGTGCCTGGAGTGTAAGTCTCTCGCGCACCGGGGAGCTGTTTTTT. It is translated as CAWSVSLSRTGELFF.

This clonotype came up many times. Given the absence of the conserved phenylalanine or tryptophan at the CDR3 end, a read error is likely. The DNA is left out, because the CDR3 cannot be placed on it with certainty; the CDR3 is given as TCRdb lists it. The chain couples TRBV2 to TRBJ2-1. The length of the CDR3 is 9 amino acids, counting both ends. Germline V gene lookup returns CDR1 SNHLY and CDR2 FYNNEI. CDR3 residues: CASSPGDLY.

The rearrangement joins TRBV7-9 to TRBJ2-6; 7 nucleotides agree with TRBD1. Germline lookup yields CDR1 SEHNR and CDR2 FQNEAQ (reference sequence). The length of the CDR3 is 16 residues. V shed 7 bases and J 0 bases; nucleotides not matched to a gene: 6. The CDR3 DNA follows: TGTGCCAGCACCTGGGCAGGGGGCTCTGGGGCCAACGTCCTGACTTTC. Protein sequence: CASTWAGGSGANVLTF.

This clonotype was observed at least ten times. This chain connects TRBV10-3 to TRBJ1-1; maybe TRBD1 (6 bases). The CDR3 runs 13 residues. The V end lost 10 bases, the J end lost 1 base, and 13 bases lay between the germline ends. Germline values: CDR1 ENHRY, CDR2 SYGVKD. In nucleotides, the CDR3 is TGTGCCACCTTCCGGACAGCGAACACTGAAGCTTTCTTT. It specifies CATFRTANTEAFF.

This clonotype was counted many times. At one of its ends the junction is not consistent with the germline gene, which may arise from a read error. J is TRBJ2-7 and V is TRBV18; 9 positions agree with TRBD1. The CDR3 extends over 15 amino acids. Germline CDR1 and CDR2: KGHSH and LQKENI. The CDR3 coding sequence is TGTGCCAGCTCGCCACAGGGGGCAGCTCCCCACGAGCAGTACTTC. This gives the protein CASSPQGAAPHEQYF. The full variable domain, with the rest looked up from reference TRBV18 and TRBJ2-7, is NAGVMQNPRHLVRRRGQEARLRCSPMKGHSHVYWYRQLPEEGLKFMVYLQKENIIDESGMPKERFSAEFPKEGPSILRIQQVVRGDSAAYFCASSPQGAAPHEQYFGPGTRLTVT.

This clonotype has a count of ten or more. DNA of the CDR3: TGCAGTGCTAGACCCATAACCGGTGGGTCAGGGAAAGGCTACGAGCAGTACTTC. This encodes CSARPITGGSGKGYEQYF. The gene calls are TRBV20-1 and TRBJ2-7; tentative D call: TRBD1 (5 bases). Germline V gene data show CDR1 as DFQATT and CDR2 as SNEGSKA (reference sequence). The germline V and J ends were trimmed by 2 bases and 3 bases, with 26 bases remaining between them. The CDR3 contains 18 residues.

Ten or more counts support this clonotype. V is TRBV7-2 and J is TRBJ2-3, with 10 positions matching TRBD1. CDR1 is SGHTA and CDR2 is FQGNSA in the germline V gene. Germline trimming cut 11 bases from V and 4 bases from J; bases unmatched to any gene: 9. The CDR3 length is 14 residues. CDR3 DNA: TGTGCCTCCGCTTGGGGGACAGGGGCAGATACGCAGTATTTT. Its translation: CASAWGTGADTQYF.

This clonotype occurred many times. The V call is TRBV29-1, the J call TRBJ2-7; 11 bases agree with TRBD1. The CDR3 sequence is 15 residues long. With 2 bases clipped from V and 3 bases from J, the junction kept 6 bases outside the gene matches. Germline assignment: CDR1 SQVTM and CDR2 ANQGSEA. For the CDR3, the DNA is TGCAGCGTTGAATTCGTGGACAGGGGGCACTACGAGCAGTACTTC. It translates to CSVEFVDRGHYEQYF.

At least ten counts were recorded for this clonotype. The V and J genes are TRBV9 and TRBJ1-1; the match to TRBD1 covers 9 bases. The CDR3 is 14 residues long. The V gene end was trimmed by 3 bases and the J gene end by 9 bases; junction bases not matched to a gene: 9. The germline CDR1 and CDR2 sequences are SGDLS and YYNGEE. In DNA, the CDR3 is TGTGCCAGCAGCGAAGGACAGGGGAATTCGCAAGCTTTCTTT. It encodes CASSEGQGNSQAFF.

This clonotype was detected many times. The CDR3 bases are TGTGCCAGCAGAGAGAAGACTAGCAGTAGAAGTGGCTCCCAGTACTTC. Its protein is CASREKTSSRSGSQYF. The chain joins TRBV12-3 or TRBV12-4 to TRBJ2-5; TRBD2 agrees at 7 bases. The junction had 19 bases not matched to a gene; V was cut back by 6 bases and J by 9 bases. CDR3 length: 16 amino acids.

The chain joins TRBV3-1 to TRBJ1-3, with D possibly TRBD1 on 5 matching bases. Germline CDR1 reads LGHDT; CDR2 reads YNNKEL (reference sequence). V shed 2 bases and J shed 0 bases, with 14 bases lying between them. CDR3 length: 17 residues. Here the CDR3 reads CASSQSVQGYSGNTIYF. For the CDR3, the DNA is TGTGCCAGCAGCCAATCGGTCCAGGGCTACTCTGGAAACACCATATATTTT.

This clonotype was detected many times. The V call is TRBV12-3 or TRBV12-4, the J call TRBJ2-1; D tentatively fits TRBD1 or TRBD2 (5 bases each). The CDR3 is 12 amino acids. The V end was cut by 5 bases, the J end by 9 bases, with 11 bases between. The CDR3 loop reads CASSPDSGEQFF. The CDR3 DNA follows: TGTGCCAGCAGTCCCGACAGCGGTGAGCAGTTCTTC.

This clonotype came up a few times. The chain carries TRBV18 and TRBJ2-1; D perhaps matches TRBD1 (6 bases). Per germline, CDR1 KGHSH and CDR2 LQKENI. This CDR3 spans 16 amino acids. Trimming removed 4 bases at V and 0 bases at J, with 13 bases between. Written as DNA, the CDR3 is TGTGCCAGCTCACTAGGACAGCCGAGCTCCTACAATGAGCAGTTCTTC. This sequence encodes CASSLGQPSSYNEQFF.

The chain has TRBV9 and TRBJ2-7; D uncertain. Trimming removed 7 bases from V and 6 bases from J, with 14 bases in between. Germline CDR1 and CDR2: SGDLS and YYNGEE. The CDR3 covers 12 residues. DNA for the CDR3: TGTGCCAGCGGCAGAGACAATTCCGAGCAGTACTTC. This gives the protein CASGRDNSEQYF.

Points on this clonotype: This clone may be a read error of a much larger clone one base away. The CDR3 nucleotides read TGTGCCAGCTGCCTCGGGCAGGGCCGAGATACGCAGTATTTT. Its translation is CASCLGQGRDTQYF. The gene calls are TRBV12-3 or TRBV12-4 and TRBJ2-3, with a weak D call TRBD1 (5 bases). The CDR3 extends over 14 amino acids. Trimming took off 8 bases at V and 5 bases at J, with 17 bases between the two ends.

The rearrangement links TRBV29-1 to TRBJ2-4; 9 bases are a match to TRBD1. CDR3 length equals 17 residues. CDR1 is SQVTM, CDR2 ANQGSEA, per germline. J gave up 3 bases and V 0 bases, and 9 bases lay outside the gene matches. In DNA form, the CDR3 reads TGCAGCGTTGAAGACACCGGGACAGGGTTTGGCAAAAACATTCAGTACTTC. This encodes CSVEDTGTGFGKNIQYF.

The rearrangement joins TRBV6-6 to TRBJ1-1; TRBD1 matches 9 bases. Germline CDR1 MNHNY, CDR2 SVGAGI (reference sequence). The CDR3 has 15 amino acids. V lost 4 bases, J lost 1 base, and 4 bases stayed unmatched. The CDR3 region has the DNA TGTGCCAGCAGTTTCCCGACAGGGGGGAACACTGAAGCTTTCTTT. Protein product: CASSFPTGGNTEAFF.

The chain uses TRBV15 and TRBJ2-3; D not certain. Trimming removed 4 bases from V and 6 bases from J, with 20 bases in between. The germline V gene encodes CDR1 LNHNV and CDR2 YYDKDF (reference sequence). The CDR3 has 16 residues. CDR3 DNA sequence: TGTGCCACCAGCACGTGGTCTAAGCGATCCCGGGATACGCAGTATTTT. Translated, it gives CATSTWSKRSRDTQYF.

There are many counts of this clonotype. The chain employs TRBV2 and TRBJ1-1, with a tentative D call TRBD1 (6 bases). CDR3 size: 15 residues. Trimming left V 2 bases short and J 6 bases short, with 16 bases between. Per germline, CDR1 SNHLY and CDR2 FYNNEI. The CDR3 DNA is TGTGCCAGCAGTGAAATACGAGGGGGGACTTCTGAAGCTTTCTTT. Translated, it gives CASSEIRGGTSEAFF.

This clonotype came up many times. The gene calls are TRBV20-1 and TRBJ2-3; possibly TRBD2 for D (5 bases). The germline gives CDR1 DFQATT, CDR2 SNEGSKA (reference sequence). With 3 bases removed from V and 2 bases from J, the gap between germline ends came to 12 bases. CDR3 size: 14 residues. CDR3 residues: CSASSSLLTDTQYF. CDR3 coding DNA: TGCAGTGCTAGTTCTAGCCTTCTCACAGATACGCAGTATTTT.

At least ten counts were recorded for this clonotype. One end of the junction varies from germline; a read error may be responsible. V and J are TRBV29-1 and TRBJ2-5; D call uncertain. The CDR3 is 11 amino acids. Germline V gives CDR1 SQVTM, CDR2 ANQGSEA. The CDR3 loop reads CCTSLQETQYF. CDR3 DNA: TGTTGTACCAGCCTCCAAGAGACCCAGTACTTC.

This clonotype came up many times. The rearrangement uses TRBV7-2 and TRBJ1-2, with a tentative D call TRBD1 (6 bases). The CDR3 is 13 residues long. Trimming stripped 8 bases from V and 9 bases from J, with 19 bases between. CDR1 and CDR2 (germline): SGHTA, FQGNSA. The CDR3 DNA reads TGTGCCAGCGGCGGGGGGCCCCCTGTTCGCTACACCTTC. Its protein product is CASGGGPPVRYTF.

This clonotype has a count of ten or more. This chain links TRBV10-3 with TRBJ1-6; D is undetermined. This CDR3 is 14 amino acids long. Germline V gene data show CDR1 as ENHRY and CDR2 as SYGVKD. Trimming stripped 0 bases from V and 7 bases from J, with 7 bases between. The CDR3 loop reads CAISESTANSPLHF. The CDR3 DNA reads as TGTGCCATCAGTGAGTCTACGGCGAATTCACCCCTCCACTTT.

This clonotype has at least ten counts. This sequence joins TRBV2 and TRBJ1-2; 9 nucleotides align to TRBD1. V was clipped by 6 bases and J by 1 base; unmatched bases: 12. The length of the CDR3 is 17 residues. Germline CDR1 SNHLY, CDR2 FYNNEI. In DNA, the CDR3 is TGTGCCAGCAGGCTAGGACAGGGGCCAGCATTTAACTATGGCTACACCTTC. Translation gives CASRLGQGPAFNYGYTF.

This clonotype was seen repeatedly, ten times or more. The gene calls are TRBV24-1 and TRBJ2-6; D might be TRBD1 (5 bases). V was pared by 3 bases and J by 2 bases, with 10 bases between. The CDR3 loop spans 16 amino acids. Germline V CDR1 and CDR2: KGHDR, SFDVKD. Here the CDR3 DNA reads TGTGCCACCAGTGATCCCCAGACAGCTGGGGCCAACGTCCTGACTTTC. This translates into CATSDPQTAGANVLTF.

This clonotype appeared a few times. The genes are TRBV19 and TRBJ1-5; D may be TRBD1 (5 bases). Trimming stripped 4 bases from V and 0 bases from J, with 13 bases between. CDR3 size: 16 residues. Germline V CDR1 and CDR2: LNHDA, SQIVND (reference sequence). The CDR3 DNA follows: TGTGCCAGTAGTACCGGGACCCTCTATAGCAATCAGCCCCAGCATTTT. Its translation is CASSTGTLYSNQPQHF.

This clonotype was seen at least ten times. The chain employs TRBV15 and TRBJ2-2, with TRBD2 matching over 9 bases. Looked up from germline, CDR1 is LNHNV and CDR2 is YYDKDF (reference sequence). CDR3 length: 16 amino acids. The trim removed 0 bases at V and 3 bases at J, leaving 2 bases unmatched. The CDR3 sequence: CATSREGLADTGELFF. In DNA, the CDR3 is TGTGCCACCAGCAGAGAGGGACTAGCAGACACCGGGGAGCTGTTTTTT.